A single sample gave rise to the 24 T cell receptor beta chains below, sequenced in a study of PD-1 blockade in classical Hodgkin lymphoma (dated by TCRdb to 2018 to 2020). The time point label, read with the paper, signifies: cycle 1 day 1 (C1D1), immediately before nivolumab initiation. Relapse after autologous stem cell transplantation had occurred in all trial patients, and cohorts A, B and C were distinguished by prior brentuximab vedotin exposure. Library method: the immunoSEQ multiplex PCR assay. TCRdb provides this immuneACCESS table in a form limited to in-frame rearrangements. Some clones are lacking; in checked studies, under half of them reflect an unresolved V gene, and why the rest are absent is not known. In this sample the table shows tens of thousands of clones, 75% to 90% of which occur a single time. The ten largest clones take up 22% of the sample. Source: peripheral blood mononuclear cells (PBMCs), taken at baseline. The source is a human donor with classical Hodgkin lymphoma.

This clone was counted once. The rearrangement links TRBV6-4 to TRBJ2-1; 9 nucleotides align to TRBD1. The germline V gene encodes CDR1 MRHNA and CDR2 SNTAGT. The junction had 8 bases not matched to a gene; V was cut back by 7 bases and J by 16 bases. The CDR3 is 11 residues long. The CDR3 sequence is CASTDPGQGFF. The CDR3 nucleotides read TGTGCCAGCACCGATCCGGGACAGGGTTTCTTC.

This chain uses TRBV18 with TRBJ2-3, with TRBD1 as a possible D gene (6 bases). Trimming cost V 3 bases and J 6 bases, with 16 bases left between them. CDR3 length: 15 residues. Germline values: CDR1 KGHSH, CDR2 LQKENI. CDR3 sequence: CASSPPGQLQDTQYF. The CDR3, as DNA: TGTGCCAGCTCACCCCCGGGACAACTTCAGGATACGCAGTATTTT. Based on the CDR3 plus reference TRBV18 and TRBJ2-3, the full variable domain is NAGVMQNPRHLVRRRGQEARLRCSPMKGHSHVYWYRQLPEEGLKFMVYLQKENIIDESGMPKERFSAEFPKEGPSILRIQQVVRGDSAAYFCASSPPGQLQDTQYFGPGTRLTVL.

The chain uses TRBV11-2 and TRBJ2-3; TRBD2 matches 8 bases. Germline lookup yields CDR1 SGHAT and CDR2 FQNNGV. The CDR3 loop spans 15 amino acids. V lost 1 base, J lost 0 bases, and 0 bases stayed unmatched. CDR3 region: CASSLAGGSTDTQYF. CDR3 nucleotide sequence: TGTGCCAGCAGCTTAGCGGGGGGGAGCACAGATACGCAGTATTTT. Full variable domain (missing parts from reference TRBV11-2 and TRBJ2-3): EAGVAQSPRYKIIEKRQSVAFWCNPISGHATLYWYQQILGQGPKLLIQFQNNGVVDDSQLPKDRFSAERLKGVDSTLKIQPAKLEDSAVYLCASSLAGGSTDTQYFGPGTRLTVL.

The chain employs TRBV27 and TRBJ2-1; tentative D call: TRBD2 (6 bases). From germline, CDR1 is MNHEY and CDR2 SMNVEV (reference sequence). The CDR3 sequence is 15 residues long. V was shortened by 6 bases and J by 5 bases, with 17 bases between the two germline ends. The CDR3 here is CASSPLVGGHNEQFF. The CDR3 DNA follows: TGTGCCAGCAGCCCTCTTGTGGGAGGTCACAATGAGCAGTTCTTC.

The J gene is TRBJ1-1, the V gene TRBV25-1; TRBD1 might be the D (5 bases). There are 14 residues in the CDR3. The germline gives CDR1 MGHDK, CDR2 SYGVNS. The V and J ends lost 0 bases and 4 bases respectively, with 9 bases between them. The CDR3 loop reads CASSEYAGGTEAFF. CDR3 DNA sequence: TGTGCCAGCAGTGAATATGCGGGGGGCACTGAAGCTTTCTTT.

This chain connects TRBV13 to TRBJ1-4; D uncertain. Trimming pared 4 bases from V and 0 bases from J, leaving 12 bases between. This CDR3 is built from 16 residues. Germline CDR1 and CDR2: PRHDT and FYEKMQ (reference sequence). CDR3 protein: CASSSSYIATNEKLFF. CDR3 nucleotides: TGTGCCAGCAGCTCCTCGTACATTGCAACTAATGAAAAACTGTTTTTT. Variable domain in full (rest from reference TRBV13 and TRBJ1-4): AAGVIQSPRHLIKEKRETATLKCYPIPRHDTVYWYQQGPGQDPQFLISFYEKMQSDKGSIPDRFSAQQFSDYHSELNMSSLELGDSALYFCASSSSYIATNEKLFFGSGTQLSVL.

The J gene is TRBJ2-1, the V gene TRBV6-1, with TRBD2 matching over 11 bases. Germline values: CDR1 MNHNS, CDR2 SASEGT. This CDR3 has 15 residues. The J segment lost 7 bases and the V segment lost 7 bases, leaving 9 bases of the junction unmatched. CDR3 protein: CASTGTSGSRNEQFF. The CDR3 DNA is TGTGCCAGCACTGGGACTAGCGGATCCAGGAATGAGCAGTTCTTC.

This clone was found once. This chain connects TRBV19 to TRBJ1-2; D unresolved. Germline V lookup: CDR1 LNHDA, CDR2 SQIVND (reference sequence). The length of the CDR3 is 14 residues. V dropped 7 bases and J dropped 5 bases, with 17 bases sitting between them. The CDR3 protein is CASTPRDLGYGYTF. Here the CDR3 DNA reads TGTGCCAGTACCCCAAGGGATTTGGGATATGGCTACACCTTC. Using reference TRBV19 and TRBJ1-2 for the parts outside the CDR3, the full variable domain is DGGITQSPKYLFRKEGQNVTLSCEQNLNHDAMYWYRQDPGQGLRLIYYSQIVNDFQKGDIAEGYSVSREKKESFPLTVTSAQKNPTAFYLCASTPRDLGYGYTFGSGTRLTVV.

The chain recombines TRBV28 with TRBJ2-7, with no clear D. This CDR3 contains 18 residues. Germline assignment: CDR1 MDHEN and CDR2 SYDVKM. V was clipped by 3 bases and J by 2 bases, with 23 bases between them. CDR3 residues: CASSFVLTLSSAPYEQYF. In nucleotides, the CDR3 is TGTGCCAGCAGTTTCGTTTTAACCCTCTCCTCGGCCCCCTACGAGCAGTACTTC.

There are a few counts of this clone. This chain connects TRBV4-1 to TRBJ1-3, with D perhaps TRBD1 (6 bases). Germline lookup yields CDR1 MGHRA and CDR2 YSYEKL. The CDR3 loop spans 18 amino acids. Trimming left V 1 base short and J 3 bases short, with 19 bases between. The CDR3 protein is CASSQVVQGSTLGNTIYF. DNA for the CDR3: TGCGCCAGCAGCCAAGTGGTCCAGGGGTCCACACTTGGAAACACCATATATTTT.

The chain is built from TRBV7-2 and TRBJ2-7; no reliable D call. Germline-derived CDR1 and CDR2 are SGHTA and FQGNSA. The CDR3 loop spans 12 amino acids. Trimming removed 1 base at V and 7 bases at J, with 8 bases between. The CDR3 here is CASSLVLVEQYF. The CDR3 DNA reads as TGTGCCAGCAGCTTAGTCTTAGTGGAGCAGTACTTC.

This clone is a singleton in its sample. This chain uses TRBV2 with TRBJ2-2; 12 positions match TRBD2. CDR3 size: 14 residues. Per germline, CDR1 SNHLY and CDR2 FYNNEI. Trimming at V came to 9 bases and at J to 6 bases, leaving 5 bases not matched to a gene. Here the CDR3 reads CASLAGGPAGELFF. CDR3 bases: TGTGCCAGTCTAGCGGGAGGGCCGGCCGGGGAGCTGTTTTTT.

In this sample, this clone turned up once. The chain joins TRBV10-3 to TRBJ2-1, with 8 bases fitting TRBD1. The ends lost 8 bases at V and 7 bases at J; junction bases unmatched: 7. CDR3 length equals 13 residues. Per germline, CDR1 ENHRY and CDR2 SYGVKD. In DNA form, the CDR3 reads TGTGCCATCCTCGGACAGGGAGTAAATGAGCAGTTCTTC. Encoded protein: CAILGQGVNEQFF.

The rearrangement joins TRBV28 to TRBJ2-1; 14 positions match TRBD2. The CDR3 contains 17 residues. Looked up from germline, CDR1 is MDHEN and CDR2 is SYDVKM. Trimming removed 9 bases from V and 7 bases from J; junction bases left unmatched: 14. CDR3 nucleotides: TGTGCCAGTATCGATCCCCCGGGACTAGCGGGAGTAAATGAGCAGTTCTTC. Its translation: CASIDPPGLAGVNEQFF.

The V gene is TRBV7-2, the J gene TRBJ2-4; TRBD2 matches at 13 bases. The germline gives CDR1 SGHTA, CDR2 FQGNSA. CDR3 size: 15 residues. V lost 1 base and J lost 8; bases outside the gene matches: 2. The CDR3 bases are TGTGCCAGCAGCTTAGAGGGACTAGCGGGGCACATTCAGTACTTC. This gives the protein CASSLEGLAGHIQYF.

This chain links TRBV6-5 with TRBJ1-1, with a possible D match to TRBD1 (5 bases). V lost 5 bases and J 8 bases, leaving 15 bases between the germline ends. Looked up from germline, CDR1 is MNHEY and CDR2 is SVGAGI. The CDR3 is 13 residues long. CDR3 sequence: CASSAIGHSEAFF. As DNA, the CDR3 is TGTGCCAGCAGTGCAATAGGACACTCCGAAGCTTTCTTT.

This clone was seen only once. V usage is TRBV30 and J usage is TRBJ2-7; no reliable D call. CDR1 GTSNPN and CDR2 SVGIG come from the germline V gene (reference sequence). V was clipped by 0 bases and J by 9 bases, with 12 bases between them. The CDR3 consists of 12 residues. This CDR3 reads CAWSVSEMGQYF. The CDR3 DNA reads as TGTGCCTGGAGTGTATCGGAAATGGGGCAGTACTTC.

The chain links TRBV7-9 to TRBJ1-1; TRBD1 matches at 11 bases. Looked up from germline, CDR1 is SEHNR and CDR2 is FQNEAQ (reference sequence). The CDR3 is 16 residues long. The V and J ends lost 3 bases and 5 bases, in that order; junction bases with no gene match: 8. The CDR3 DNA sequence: TGTGCCAGCAGCTTGGGACAGGGGGTAAGGTGGACTGAAGCTTTCTTT. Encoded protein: CASSLGQGVRWTEAFF.

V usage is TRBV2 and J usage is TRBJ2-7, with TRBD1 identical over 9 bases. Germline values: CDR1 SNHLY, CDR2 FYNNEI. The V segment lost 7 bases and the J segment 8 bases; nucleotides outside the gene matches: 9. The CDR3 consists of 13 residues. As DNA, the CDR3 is TGTGCCAGCAAGGGGACAGGGACTCCGAAGCAGTACTTC. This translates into CASKGTGTPKQYF.

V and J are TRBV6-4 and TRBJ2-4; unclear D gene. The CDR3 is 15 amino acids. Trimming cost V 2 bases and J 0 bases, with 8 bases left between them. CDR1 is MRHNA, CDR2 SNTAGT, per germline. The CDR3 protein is CASSDRSEAKNIQYF. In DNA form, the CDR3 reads TGTGCCAGCAGTGACAGGTCAGAAGCCAAAAACATTCAGTACTTC.

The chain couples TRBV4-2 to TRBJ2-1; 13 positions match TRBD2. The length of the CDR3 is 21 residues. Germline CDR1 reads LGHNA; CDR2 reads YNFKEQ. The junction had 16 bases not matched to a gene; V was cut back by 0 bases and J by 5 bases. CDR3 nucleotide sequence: TGTGCCAGCAGCCAAGATTACCCCCTAATCGGACTAGCGGGAGACCACAATGAGCAGTTCTTC. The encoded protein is CASSQDYPLIGLAGDHNEQFF.

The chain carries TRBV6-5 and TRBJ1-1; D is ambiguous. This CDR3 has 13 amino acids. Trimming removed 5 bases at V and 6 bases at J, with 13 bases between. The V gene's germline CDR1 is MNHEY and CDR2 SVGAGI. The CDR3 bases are TGTGCCAGCAGTCTCAGCCCCGGGGCTGAAGCTTTCTTT. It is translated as CASSLSPGAEAFF.

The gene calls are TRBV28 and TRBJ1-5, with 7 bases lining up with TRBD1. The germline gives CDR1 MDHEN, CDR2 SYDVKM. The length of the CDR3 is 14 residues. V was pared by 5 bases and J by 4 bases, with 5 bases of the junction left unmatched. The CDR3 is CASSPWTGNQPQHF. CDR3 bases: TGTGCCAGCAGTCCCTGGACAGGTAATCAGCCCCAGCATTTT.

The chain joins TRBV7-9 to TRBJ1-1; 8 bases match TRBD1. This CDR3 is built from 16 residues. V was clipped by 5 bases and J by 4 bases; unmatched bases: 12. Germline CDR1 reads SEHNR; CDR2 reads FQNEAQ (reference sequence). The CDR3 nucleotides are TGTGCCAGCAGCCAGACACGGACAGGGATGGGCACTGAAGCTTTCTTT. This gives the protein CASSQTRTGMGTEAFF.